The T cell receptor (beta chain) under discussion was sequenced for a study of human T cells and chemical hapten exposure. Overall study context: Patch tests delivered 0.01% DPC to the upper back and were evaluated at 6 days.

TCRdb ran MiXCR on the RACE reads and lists one entry per CDR3 protein. The sample yields tens of thousands of distinct CDR3 sequences, approximately 12% seen once. This clonotype was seen a handful of times. The antigen is undetermined. Whole-study results and caveats: Once DPC sensitization occurred, TCRs above 1 in 1000 frequency showed no change. Positive correlation was observed between PT1 expanded TCR counts and patch test score.

As for time point: patch test 3, about 24 weeks after DPC sensitization. The sample's treatment: therapeutic diphenylcyclopropenone sensitization with weekly scalp DPC. V lost 4 bases, J lost 1 base, and 18 bases lay in between. The CDR3 has 17 amino acids. Germline V gives CDR1 SGHKS, CDR2 YYEKEE (reference sequence). This specimen was whole blood, taken in connection with sensitization to the hapten diphenylcyclopropenone (DPC). The TCR originated in a woman aged 50 to 65 with alopecia areata. Some clones in this sample may be carry-over from other donors' samples. The gene calls are TRBV5-5 and TRBJ2-1; D may be TRBD1 (6 bases). CDR3 nucleotides: TGTGCCAGCAGCCCCGTGGCCCCTAGGGGGTCCTACAATGAGCAGTTCTTC. Protein: CASSPVAPRGSYNEQFF.